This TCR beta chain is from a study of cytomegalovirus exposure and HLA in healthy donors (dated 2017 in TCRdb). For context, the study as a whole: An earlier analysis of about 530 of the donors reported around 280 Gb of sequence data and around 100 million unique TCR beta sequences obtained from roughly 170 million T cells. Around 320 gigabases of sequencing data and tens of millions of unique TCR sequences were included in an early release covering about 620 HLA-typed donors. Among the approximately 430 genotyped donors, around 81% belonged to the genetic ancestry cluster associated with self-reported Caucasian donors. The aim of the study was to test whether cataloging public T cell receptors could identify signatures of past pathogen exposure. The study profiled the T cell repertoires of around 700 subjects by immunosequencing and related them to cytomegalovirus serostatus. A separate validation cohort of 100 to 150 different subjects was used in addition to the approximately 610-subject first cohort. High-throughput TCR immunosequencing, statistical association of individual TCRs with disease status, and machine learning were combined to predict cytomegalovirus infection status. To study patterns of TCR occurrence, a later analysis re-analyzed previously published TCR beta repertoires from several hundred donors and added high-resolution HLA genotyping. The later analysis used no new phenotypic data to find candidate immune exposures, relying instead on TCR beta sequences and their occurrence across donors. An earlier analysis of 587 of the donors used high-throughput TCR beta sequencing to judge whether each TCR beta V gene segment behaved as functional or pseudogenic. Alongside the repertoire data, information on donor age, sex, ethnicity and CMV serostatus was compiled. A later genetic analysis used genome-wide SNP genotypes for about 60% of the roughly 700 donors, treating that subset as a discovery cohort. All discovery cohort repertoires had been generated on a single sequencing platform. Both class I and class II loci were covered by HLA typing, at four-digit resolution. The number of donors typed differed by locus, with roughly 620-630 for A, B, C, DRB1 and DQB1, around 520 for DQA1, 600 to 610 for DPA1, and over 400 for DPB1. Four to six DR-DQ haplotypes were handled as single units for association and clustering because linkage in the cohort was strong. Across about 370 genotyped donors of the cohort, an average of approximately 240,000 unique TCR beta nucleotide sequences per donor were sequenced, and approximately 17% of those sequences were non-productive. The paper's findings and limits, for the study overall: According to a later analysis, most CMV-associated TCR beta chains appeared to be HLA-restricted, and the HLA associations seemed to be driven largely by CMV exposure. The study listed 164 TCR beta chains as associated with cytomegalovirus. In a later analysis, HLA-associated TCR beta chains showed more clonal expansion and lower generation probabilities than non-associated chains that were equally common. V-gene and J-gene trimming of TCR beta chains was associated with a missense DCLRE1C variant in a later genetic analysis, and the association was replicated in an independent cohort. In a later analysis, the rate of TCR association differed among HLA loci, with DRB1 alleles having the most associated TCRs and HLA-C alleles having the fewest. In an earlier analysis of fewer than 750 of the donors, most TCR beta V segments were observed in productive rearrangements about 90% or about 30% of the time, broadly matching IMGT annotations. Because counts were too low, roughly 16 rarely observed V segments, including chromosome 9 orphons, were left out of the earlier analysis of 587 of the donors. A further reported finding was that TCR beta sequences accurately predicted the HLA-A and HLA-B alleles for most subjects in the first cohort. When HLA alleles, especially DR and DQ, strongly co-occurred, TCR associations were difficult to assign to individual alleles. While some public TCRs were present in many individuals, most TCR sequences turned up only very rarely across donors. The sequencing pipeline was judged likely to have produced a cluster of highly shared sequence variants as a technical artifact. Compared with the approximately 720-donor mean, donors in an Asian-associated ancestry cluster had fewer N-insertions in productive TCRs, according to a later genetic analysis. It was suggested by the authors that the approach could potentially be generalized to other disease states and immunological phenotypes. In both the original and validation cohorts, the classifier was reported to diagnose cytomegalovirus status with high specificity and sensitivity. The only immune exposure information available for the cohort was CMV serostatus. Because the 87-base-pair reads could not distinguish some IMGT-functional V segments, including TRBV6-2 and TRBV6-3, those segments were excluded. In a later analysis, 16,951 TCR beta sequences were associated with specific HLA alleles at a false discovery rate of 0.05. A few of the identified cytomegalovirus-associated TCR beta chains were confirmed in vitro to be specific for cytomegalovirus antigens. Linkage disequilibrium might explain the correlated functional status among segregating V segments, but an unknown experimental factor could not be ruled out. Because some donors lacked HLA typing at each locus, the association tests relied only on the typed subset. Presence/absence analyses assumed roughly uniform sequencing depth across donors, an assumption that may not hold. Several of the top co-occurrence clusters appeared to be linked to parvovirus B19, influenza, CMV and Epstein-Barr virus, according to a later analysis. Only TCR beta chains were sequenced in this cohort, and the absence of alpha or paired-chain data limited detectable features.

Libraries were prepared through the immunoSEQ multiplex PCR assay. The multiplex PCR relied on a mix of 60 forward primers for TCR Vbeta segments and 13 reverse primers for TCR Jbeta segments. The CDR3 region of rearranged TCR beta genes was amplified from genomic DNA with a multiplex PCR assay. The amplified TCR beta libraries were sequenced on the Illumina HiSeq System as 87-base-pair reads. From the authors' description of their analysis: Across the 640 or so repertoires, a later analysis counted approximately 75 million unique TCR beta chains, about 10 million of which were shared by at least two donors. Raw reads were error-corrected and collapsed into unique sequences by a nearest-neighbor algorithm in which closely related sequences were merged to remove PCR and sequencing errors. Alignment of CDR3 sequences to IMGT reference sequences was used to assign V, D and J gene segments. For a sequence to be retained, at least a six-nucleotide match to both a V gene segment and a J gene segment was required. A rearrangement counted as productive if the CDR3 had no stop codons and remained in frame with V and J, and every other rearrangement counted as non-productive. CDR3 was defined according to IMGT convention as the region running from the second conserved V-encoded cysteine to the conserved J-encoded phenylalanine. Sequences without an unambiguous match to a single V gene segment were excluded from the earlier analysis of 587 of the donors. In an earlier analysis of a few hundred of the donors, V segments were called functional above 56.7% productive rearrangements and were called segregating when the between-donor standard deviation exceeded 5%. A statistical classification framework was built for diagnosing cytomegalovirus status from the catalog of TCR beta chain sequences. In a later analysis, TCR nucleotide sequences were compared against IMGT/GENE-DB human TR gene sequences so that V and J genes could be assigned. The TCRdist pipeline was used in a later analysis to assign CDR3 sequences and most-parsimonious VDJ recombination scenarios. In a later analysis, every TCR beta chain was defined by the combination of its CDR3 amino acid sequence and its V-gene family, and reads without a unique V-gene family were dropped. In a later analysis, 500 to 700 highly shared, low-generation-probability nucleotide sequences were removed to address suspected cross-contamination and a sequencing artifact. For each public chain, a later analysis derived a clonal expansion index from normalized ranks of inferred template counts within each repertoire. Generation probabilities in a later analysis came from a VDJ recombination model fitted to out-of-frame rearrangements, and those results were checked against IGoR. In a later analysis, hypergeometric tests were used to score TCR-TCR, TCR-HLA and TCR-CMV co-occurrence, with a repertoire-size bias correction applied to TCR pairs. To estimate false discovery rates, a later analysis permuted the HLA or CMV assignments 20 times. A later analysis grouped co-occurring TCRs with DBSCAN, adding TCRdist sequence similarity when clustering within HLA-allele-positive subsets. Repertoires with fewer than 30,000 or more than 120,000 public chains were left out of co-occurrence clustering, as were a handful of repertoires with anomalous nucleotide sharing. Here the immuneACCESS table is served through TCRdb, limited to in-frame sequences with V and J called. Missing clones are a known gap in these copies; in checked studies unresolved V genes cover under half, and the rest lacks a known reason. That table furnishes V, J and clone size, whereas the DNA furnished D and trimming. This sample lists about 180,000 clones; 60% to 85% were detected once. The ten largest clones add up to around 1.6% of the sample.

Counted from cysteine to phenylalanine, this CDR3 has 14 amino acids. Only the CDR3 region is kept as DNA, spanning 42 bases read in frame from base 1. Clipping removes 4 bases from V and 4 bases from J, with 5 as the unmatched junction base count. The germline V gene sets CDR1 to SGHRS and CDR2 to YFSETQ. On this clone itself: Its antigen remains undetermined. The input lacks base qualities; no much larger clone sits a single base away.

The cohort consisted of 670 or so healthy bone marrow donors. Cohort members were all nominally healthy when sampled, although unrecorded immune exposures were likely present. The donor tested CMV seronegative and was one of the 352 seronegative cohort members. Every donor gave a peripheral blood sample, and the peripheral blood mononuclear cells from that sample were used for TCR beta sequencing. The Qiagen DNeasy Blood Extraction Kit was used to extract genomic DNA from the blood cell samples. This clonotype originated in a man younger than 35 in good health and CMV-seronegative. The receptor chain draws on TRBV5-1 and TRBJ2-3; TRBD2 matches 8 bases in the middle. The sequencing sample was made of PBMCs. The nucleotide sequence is TGCGCCAGCAGCCCTGCGGGGGGCCCAGATACGCAGTATTTT. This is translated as CASSPAGGPDTQYF.